A selection of T cell receptor beta chains follows, all from one sample in a study of CD8+CD57+ T cells in acquired aplastic anemia. TCRdb re-analysed the reads in MiXCR, keeping a single row per CDR3 protein. This sample yields some 190,000 distinct CDR3 sequences, of which 35% to 50% are seen a single time; approximately 2.9% belongs to the top ten. The source material was sorted CD4+, CD8+, or CD8+CD57+ T cells (not recorded which) from PBMCs. These receptors originate from a human donor in good health. CDR3s include the opening cysteine and the closing phenylalanine or tryptophan.

CDR3 protein	V gene	J gene
CASSSNSQNTGELFF	TRBV5-1	TRBJ2-2
CSMAGNLNTEAFF	TRBV29-1	TRBJ1-1
CASSLASGADTQYF	TRBV7-2	TRBJ2-3
CASSETPGAHEQYF	TRBV7-3	TRBJ2-7
CASSLRTGTGDTEVFF	TRBV7-8	TRBJ1-1
CASSFYTAGGADTQYF	TRBV28	TRBJ2-3
CSATTRDFTYEQYF	TRBV20-1	TRBJ2-7
CASSPGTSGRAVETQYF	TRBV11-1	TRBJ2-5
CASSAGLETSGTQYF	TRBV2	TRBJ2-3
CASSILDTGELFF	TRBV19	TRBJ2-2
CASSLSYTEAFF	TRBV7-8	TRBJ1-1
CASRDRGLSEQYF	TRBV19	TRBJ2-7
CASSGGGGPYSNQPQHF	TRBV25-1	TRBJ1-5
CASSLSGGGQYF	TRBV5-1	TRBJ2-7
CSASSTGVAYEQYF	TRBV20-1	TRBJ2-7
CASSFIAGSSAPLHF	TRBV27	TRBJ1-6
CASSLDRGSAPLHF	TRBV10-3	TRBJ1-6
CASSQGVLAGASDTQYF	TRBV2	TRBJ2-3
CASSLAGGPGTDTQYF	TRBV7-9	TRBJ2-3
CASSAPAGGQETQYF	TRBV9	TRBJ2-5
CASSIRLAGVTHSTDTQYF	TRBV19	TRBJ2-3
CASSLAPLGQETQYF	TRBV11-1	TRBJ2-5
CASSLSGPGANVLTF	TRBV7-7	TRBJ2-6
CASSLYAGGVGETQYF	TRBV5-8	TRBJ2-5
CASSFTGQGTEAFF	TRBV7-8	TRBJ1-1
CATRGKEKHTGELFF	TRBV15	TRBJ2-2
CASSGGTSGDFTDTQYF	TRBV5-1	TRBJ2-3
CASSQGAQDEQFF	TRBV3-1	TRBJ2-1
CASSADLAGLDEQYF	TRBV25-1	TRBJ2-7
CATSSAGNTGELFF	TRBV24-1	TRBJ2-2
CASSVAGNNSPLHF	TRBV9	TRBJ1-6
CASSLSSTNIQYF	TRBV7-9	TRBJ2-4
CATSRGQGAQSDTQYF	TRBV24-1	TRBJ2-3
CASTGVNTEAFF	TRBV2	TRBJ1-1
CASGLLTSTRDF	TRBV12-5	TRBJ2-7
CASAREDQPQHF	TRBV7-2	TRBJ1-5
CASSPKGTGPEEQYF	TRBV7-2	TRBJ2-7
CASSRDRTNTEAFF	TRBV10-1	TRBJ1-1
CASSLAGQGLSDTQYF	TRBV5-4	TRBJ2-3
CASSARTGDGSGRTGELFF	TRBV19	TRBJ2-2
CASSLTTGVGGYTF	TRBV7-9	TRBJ1-2
CASSLDFIAIRETQYF	TRBV7-9	TRBJ2-5
CASSIGLESEGYTF	TRBV19	TRBJ1-2
CSVKRGTGAYNEQFF	TRBV29-1	TRBJ2-1
CASSLEDYEQYF	TRBV7-9	TRBJ2-7
CATSRDRVYEQYF	TRBV15	TRBJ2-7
CASSPPGLAGIGELFF	TRBV9	TRBJ2-2
CAWLLGRSIPTNEKLFF	TRBV30	TRBJ1-4
CSATVETQYF	TRBV29-1	TRBJ2-5
CAISATVLRETQYF	TRBV10-3	TRBJ2-5
CASSWDSNSPLHF	TRBV7-3	TRBJ1-6
CSGEGSCAYEQYF	TRBV20-1	TRBJ2-7
CASSRDRNEKLFF	TRBV7-2	TRBJ1-4
CASSGTSGGVYEQYF	TRBV28	TRBJ2-7
CATSDFTGTGGTTQETQYF	TRBV24-1	TRBJ2-5